The 10 T cell receptor beta chains given below trace back to one sample, sequenced in a study of blood T cell repertoires in COVID-19. Repertoires were generated with immunoSEQ multiplex PCR, while TCRdb's copy carries only in-frame clones and drops some. The sample lists around 85,000 clones, roughly 85% seen once, with about 5.2% in the top ten. Specimen: peripheral blood. The source is a man aged 55 to 70 with acute or convalescent COVID-19.

The V call is TRBV29-1, the J call TRBJ2-1, with 7 positions matching TRBD2. The ends lost 4 bases at V and 7 bases at J; junction bases unmatched: 4. Germline loops: CDR1 SQVTM, CDR2 ANQGSEA. This CDR3 comprises 12 residues. The DNA of the CDR3 is TGCAGCGTTGTGACTAGCTGGAATGAGCAGTTCTTC. Translating it yields CSVVTSWNEQFF.

V and J are TRBV5-1 and TRBJ2-2, with a weak D call TRBD2 (6 bases). CDR3 size: 18 residues. Trimming took 4 bases from V and 1 from J, leaving 20 bases between them. Germline V lookup: CDR1 SGHRS, CDR2 YFSETQ. The CDR3 DNA follows: TGCGCCAGCAGCCCCGAAAGGCGGGGTCGGAGGAACACCGGGGAGCTGTTTTTT. This gives the protein CASSPERRGRRNTGELFF.

V gene TRBV6-1 combines with J gene TRBJ1-3; weak D call: TRBD1 (6 bases). The germline V gene has CDR1 MNHNS and CDR2 SASEGT. The V gene lost 3 bases and the J gene lost 4 bases, with 13 bases spanning the gap. The CDR3 extends over 15 amino acids. The CDR3 sequence is CASSDHYREGNTIYF. CDR3 nucleotide sequence: TGTGCCAGCAGTGATCACTACAGGGAGGGAAACACCATATATTTT.

The chain carries TRBV7-2 and TRBJ1-5; D gene ambiguous. Trimming stripped 2 bases from V and 6 bases from J, with 8 bases between. In germline, CDR1 is SGHTA, CDR2 FQGNSA. The CDR3 spans 13 residues. Written as DNA, the CDR3 is TGTGCCAGCAGCTTAAGCCCCCCTCAGCCCCAGCATTTT. Protein: CASSLSPPQPQHF.

The chain links TRBV18 to TRBJ1-4; D is unresolved. In germline, CDR1 is KGHSH, CDR2 LQKENI. This CDR3 has 13 amino acids. With 1 base removed from V and 8 bases from J, the gap between germline ends came to 8 bases. CDR3 in DNA: TGTGCCAGCTCACCACGCAACGGGGAAAAACTGTTTTTT. It is translated as CASSPRNGEKLFF.

This chain joins TRBV12-3 or TRBV12-4 and TRBJ2-7, with 7 bases that match TRBD1. The ends lost 7 bases at V and 7 bases at J; junction bases unmatched: 10. CDR3 length equals 13 residues. This CDR3 is CASTIRGQGEQYF. The CDR3 DNA sequence: TGTGCCAGCACCATTAGGGGGCAGGGAGAGCAGTACTTC.

This sequence joins TRBV9 and TRBJ1-5; D is undetermined. V shed 0 bases and J shed 8 bases, with 15 bases lying between them. The CDR3 runs 15 residues. CDR1 and CDR2 (germline): SGDLS, YYNGEE. The CDR3 spells CASSVGGRPGEPQHF. The CDR3, as DNA: TGTGCCAGCAGCGTAGGAGGCAGGCCCGGGGAGCCCCAGCATTTT.

This sequence joins TRBV6-2 or TRBV6-3 and TRBJ2-7; 7 bases fit TRBD1. Germline-derived CDR1 and CDR2 are MNHEY and SVGEGT. J gave up 3 bases and V 6 bases, and 14 bases lay outside the gene matches. The CDR3 runs 16 residues. DNA for the CDR3: TGTGCCAGCAGCCGAACCCCGGACAGGTTGAACTACGAGCAGTACTTC. Protein product: CASSRTPDRLNYEQYF.

This sequence joins TRBV7-8 and TRBJ1-1, with D perhaps matching TRBD1 (6 bases). The V and J ends lost 0 bases and 0 bases respectively, with 8 bases between them. CDR1 and CDR2 (germline): SGHVS, FQNEAQ. This CDR3 has 15 amino acids. In nucleotides, the CDR3 is TGTGCCAGCAGCTTAGCGGGGGCTATGAACACTGAAGCTTTCTTT. This gives the protein CASSLAGAMNTEAFF.

This clone was observed a handful of times. The V call is TRBV7-6, the J call TRBJ2-7; tentative D call: TRBD1 (6 bases). V was cut by 5 bases and J by 1 base, with 18 bases left in between. Germline CDR1 reads SGHVS; CDR2 reads FNYEAQ. The CDR3 is 16 residues long. The CDR3 spells CASSPQGNEASYEQYF. Written as DNA, the CDR3 is TGTGCCAGCAGCCCCCAGGGGAACGAGGCATCCTACGAGCAGTACTTC.